A single sample is the source of the 23 T cell receptor beta chains below, sequenced in a study of blood T cell repertoires in COVID-19. Some clones are missing from TCRdb's copy, which holds only in-frame ones; the method was immunoSEQ multiplex PCR. The sample includes over 150,000 clones, around 83% of them seen just once. The sample was peripheral blood. The receptors shown here come from a woman in her sixties or seventies with COVID-19, enrolled during active disease.

The chain links TRBV7-9 to TRBJ1-2; D ambiguous. V was cut by 0 bases and J by 7 bases, with 12 bases left in between. This CDR3 has 14 amino acids. Germline CDR1 and CDR2: SEHNR and FQNEAQ (reference sequence). The CDR3 loop reads CASSLAPGESGYTF. For the CDR3, the DNA is TGTGCCAGCAGCTTAGCGCCCGGGGAAAGTGGCTACACCTTC.

This clone was seen repeatedly, ten times or more. The CDR3 sequence is CASSPETENTIYF. The CDR3, as DNA: TGTGCCAGCAGCCCCGAGACAGAAAACACCATATATTTT. V gene TRBV5-4 combines with J gene TRBJ1-3; TRBD1 might be the D (5 bases). The V and J ends lost 4 bases and 6 bases respectively, with 11 bases between them. Germline CDR1 reads SGHNT; CDR2 reads YYREEE (reference sequence). This CDR3 has 13 residues.

The chain combines TRBV10-2 with TRBJ2-7; TRBD2 might be the D (6 bases). Trimming pared 8 bases from V and 3 bases from J, leaving 14 bases between. Germline CDR1 reads WSHSY; CDR2 reads SAAADI. This CDR3 contains 13 residues. Written as DNA, the CDR3 is TGCGCCAGCCGAGAAGGGACTCACTACGAGCAGTACTTC. It codes for CASREGTHYEQYF.

The chain has TRBV4-3 and TRBJ2-1; D not certain. V was cut by 0 bases and J by 3 bases, with 6 bases left in between. Looked up from germline, CDR1 is LGHNA and CDR2 is YSLEER. The CDR3 length is 14 residues. The CDR3 here is CASSQEVGYNEQFF. The CDR3 DNA sequence: TGCGCCAGCAGCCAAGAGGTCGGCTACAATGAGCAGTTCTTC.

The V gene is TRBV7-2, the J gene TRBJ1-2; 8 positions match TRBD1. This CDR3 spans 16 amino acids. V lost 1 base to trimming and J lost 5 bases; unmatched junction nucleotides: 9. Germline V gene sequence: CDR1 SGHTA, CDR2 FQGNSA. DNA of the CDR3: TGTGCCAGCAGCTTAGTTCCCCAGGGGGCAAGATATGGCTACACCTTC. Its protein product is CASSLVPQGARYGYTF.

The chain has TRBV6-2 or TRBV6-3 and TRBJ2-1; 16 nucleotides align to TRBD2. V shed 4 bases and J 8 bases; nucleotides not matched to a gene: 2. CDR1 and CDR2 (germline): MNHEY, SVGEGT. The CDR3 extends over 15 amino acids. CDR3 DNA: TGTGCCAGCAGTTCCGGGACTAGCGGGAGGGATGAGCAGTTCTTC. It is translated as CASSSGTSGRDEQFF.

This chain links TRBV5-1 with TRBJ2-7; possibly TRBD2 for D (6 bases). Germline V gene lookup returns CDR1 SGHRS and CDR2 YFSETQ. The CDR3 runs 15 residues. V lost 5 bases and J lost 4, with 19 bases in between. The CDR3 sequence is CASRFSNGGEYEQYF. The CDR3 nucleotides are TGCGCCAGCAGATTTAGTAACGGAGGGGAGTACGAGCAGTACTTC.

The rearrangement links TRBV5-4 to TRBJ2-3, with 9 bases identical to TRBD1. Germline values: CDR1 SGHNT, CDR2 YYREEE (reference sequence). V was pared by 2 bases and J by 4 bases, with 5 bases of the junction left unmatched. The CDR3 is 15 amino acids. The CDR3 sequence: CASSFVGQGPDTQYF. As DNA, the CDR3 is TGTGCCAGCAGCTTTGTGGGACAGGGACCAGATACGCAGTATTTT.

This clone showed up just a few times. The chain couples TRBV18 to TRBJ1-3; D is perhaps TRBD1 (5 bases). The CDR3 is 17 amino acids. Trimming left V 0 bases short and J 2 bases short, with 14 bases between. From germline, CDR1 is KGHSH and CDR2 LQKENI. CDR3 coding DNA: TGTGCCAGCTCACCACCGCTGCAGGGCAGGGCTGGAAACACCATATATTTT. It translates to CASSPPLQGRAGNTIYF.

The V and J genes are TRBV28 and TRBJ1-2; D may be TRBD1 (5 bases). The CDR3 spans 16 residues. V lost 6 bases, J lost 8 bases, and 25 bases lay in between. Germline V gene data show CDR1 as MDHEN and CDR2 as SYDVKM. CDR3 amino acids: CASSPQGSENRGGYTF. CDR3 DNA: TGTGCCAGCAGCCCTCAGGGCAGCGAGAATCGGGGGGGCTACACCTTC.

This CDR3 reads CASSSPLTAGELFF. CDR3 sequence (DNA): TGCGCCAGCAGCTCCCCTCTTACGGCCGGGGAGCTGTTTTTT. The chain is built from TRBV5-1 and TRBJ2-2; D is unclear. In germline, CDR1 is SGHRS, CDR2 YFSETQ. The ends were cut back, 3 bases at V and 6 bases at J, with 12 bases in the middle. The CDR3 contains 14 residues.

V is TRBV5-4 and J is TRBJ1-4, with TRBD1 identical over 9 bases. This CDR3 is built from 16 residues. Trimming took 4 bases from V and 6 from J; bases not matched to a gene: 10. CDR1 is SGHNT and CDR2 is YYREEE in the germline V gene (reference sequence). CDR3 loop: CASSSWDRESDEKLFF. The CDR3 coding sequence is TGTGCCAGCAGCAGCTGGGACAGGGAGTCAGATGAAAAACTGTTTTTT.

This chain connects TRBV7-2 to TRBJ1-5; 7 positions agree with TRBD1. J lost 6 bases, V lost 5 bases, and 7 bases had no gene match. Germline V gives CDR1 SGHTA, CDR2 FQGNSA. This CDR3 comprises 14 residues. The CDR3 region has the DNA TGTGCCAGCAGCCTACAGGGGTCTGGTCAGCCCCAGCATTTT. Translated: CASSLQGSGQPQHF.

The chain recombines TRBV5-5 with TRBJ2-5; 8 bases line up with TRBD2. Unmatched junction bases numbered 11, after V lost 5 bases and J lost 5 bases. The CDR3 runs 15 residues. Germline V gene data show CDR1 as SGHKS and CDR2 as YYEKEE (reference sequence). This CDR3 is CASSTDGRAEETQYF. The CDR3 nucleotides are TGTGCCAGCAGTACGGACGGGAGGGCCGAGGAGACCCAGTACTTC.

The chain links TRBV6-5 to TRBJ1-2; 10 nucleotides agree with TRBD1. Trimming at V came to 6 bases and at J to 5 bases, leaving 6 bases not matched to a gene. Germline loops: CDR1 MNHEY, CDR2 SVGAGI. This CDR3 comprises 14 residues. The chain's CDR3 is CASRIGTGVYGYTF. CDR3 bases: TGTGCCAGCAGGATCGGGACAGGGGTTTATGGCTACACCTTC.

The gene calls are TRBV6-6 and TRBJ1-5; D not resolved. Germline V gives CDR1 MNHNY, CDR2 SVGAGI (reference sequence). The V end was cut by 6 bases, the J end by 0 bases, with 12 bases between. CDR3 length: 15 amino acids. The CDR3 DNA reads as TGTGCCAGCAGAACCCGCGAGGATAGCAATCAGCCCCAGCATTTT. Translation gives CASRTREDSNQPQHF.

This clone was observed once. CDR3 in amino acids: CSARSGNIQYF. The CDR3 DNA reads as TGCAGTGCTAGAAGCGGAAACATTCAGTACTTC. The V call is TRBV20-1, the J call TRBJ2-4; D might be TRBD2 (5 bases). V lost 2 bases, J lost 6 bases, and 5 bases lay in between. The CDR3 runs to 11 residues. The germline CDR1 and CDR2 sequences are DFQATT and SNEGSKA (reference sequence).

This clone appeared once. The genes are TRBV7-9 and TRBJ2-4; TRBD1 aligns across 7 bases. The CDR3 has 14 amino acids. Trimming took 5 bases from V and 4 from J; bases not matched to a gene: 5. Per germline, CDR1 SEHNR and CDR2 FQNEAQ (reference sequence). The CDR3 loop is CASSLGQVKNIQYF. As DNA, the CDR3 is TGTGCCAGCAGCCTTGGACAGGTGAAAAACATTCAGTACTTC.

This chain connects TRBV15 to TRBJ1-2, with TRBD1 matching over 8 bases. Germline lookup yields CDR1 LNHNV and CDR2 YYDKDF (reference sequence). The CDR3 sequence is 13 residues long. V shed 4 bases, J shed 8 bases, and the junction held 6 bases outside the gene matches. The CDR3, as DNA: TGTGCCACCAGCATTGGACAGGGTGAAGGCTACACCTTC. As protein: CATSIGQGEGYTF.

The CDR3: CASSGTGAIDVTDTQYF. For the CDR3, the DNA is TGTGCCAGCTCCGGGACAGGGGCGATAGACGTGACAGATACGCAGTATTTT. The rearrangement links TRBV25-1 to TRBJ2-3; the match to TRBD1 covers 10 bases. The CDR3 extends over 17 amino acids. The J segment lost 3 bases and the V segment lost 8 bases, leaving 14 bases of the junction unmatched. Germline V gene sequence: CDR1 MGHDK, CDR2 SYGVNS.

The chain has TRBV2 and TRBJ1-4, with D unresolved. V was trimmed by 7 bases and J by 4 bases, leaving 10 bases between them. Germline V CDR1 and CDR2: SNHLY, FYNNEI. The CDR3 is 13 amino acids. The DNA for the CDR3 is TGTGCCAGCAAAACCGGGTTTAATGAAAAACTGTTTTTT. Translation: CASKTGFNEKLFF.

The chain links TRBV24-1 to TRBJ2-3; possible D gene TRBD2, 5 bases. V was shortened by 4 bases and J by 3 bases, with 19 bases between the two germline ends. This CDR3 has 17 amino acids. The germline V gene encodes CDR1 KGHDR and CDR2 SFDVKD. The CDR3 spells CATSDRTGVGTTDTQYF. Here the CDR3 DNA reads TGTGCCACCAGTGACCGGACTGGGGTCGGCACTACAGATACGCAGTATTTT.

The sample holds a few counts of this clone. The gene calls are TRBV15 and TRBJ1-6, with unresolved D. The germline CDR1 and CDR2 sequences are LNHNV and YYDKDF (reference sequence). V gave up 5 bases and J gave up 17 bases, with 16 bases separating them. There are 12 residues in the CDR3. The CDR3 loop is CATSGLGFGVHF. The CDR3 DNA reads TGTGCCACCAGCGGCCTAGGGTTCGGGGTCCACTTT.